These 18 T cell receptor beta chains originate from one sample sequenced in a study of T-cell memory formation after mild COVID-19. Each CDR3 protein is one row after TCRdb ran MiXCR on the 5' RACE reads. The sample lists almost 550,000 distinct CDR3 sequences; just over 20% were seen once. What was sequenced was PBMCs or a T cell subset sorted from them (not recorded which). Source of these receptors: an adult woman who had mild COVID-19 (a few samples of this study predate the infection). Cell type and time point are not known.

Only a few counts were recorded for this clonotype. The chain is built from TRBV12-3 or TRBV12-4 and TRBJ1-2; D perhaps matches TRBD1 (5 bases). The CDR3 consists of 12 residues. V lost 2 bases, J lost 7 bases, and 8 bases lay in between. CDR3 in DNA: TGTGCCAGCAGTTTATCAGGGAGTGGCTACACCTTC. Protein: CASSLSGSGYTF.

This clonotype appeared a single time. V and J are TRBV12-3 or TRBV12-4 and TRBJ2-2, with D possibly TRBD2 on 6 matching bases. Trimming removed 6 bases at V and 4 bases at J, with 12 bases between. This CDR3 is 14 amino acids long. CDR3 loop: CASRRAGGTGELFF. Written as DNA, the CDR3 is TGTGCCAGCAGACGGGCCGGGGGCACCGGGGAGCTGTTTTTT.

There are a few counts of this clonotype. Here the CDR3 DNA reads TGTGCCAGCAGCCCACGAAGGACACGGGTTAATTCACCCCTCCACTTT. Translating it yields CASSPRRTRVNSPLHF. V gene TRBV7-2 combines with J gene TRBJ1-6, with a weak D call TRBD1 (5 bases). The CDR3 is made up of 16 amino acids. The V end was cut by 5 bases, the J end by 6 bases, with 17 bases between. The germline CDR1 and CDR2 sequences are SGHTA and FQGNSA. Full variable domain (rest looked up from reference TRBV7-2 and TRBJ1-6): GAGVSQSPSNKVTEKGKDVELRCDPISGHTALYWYRQSLGQGLEFLIYFQGNSAPDKSGLPSDRFSAERTGGSVSTLTIQRTQQEDSAVYLCASSPRRTRVNSPLHFGNGTRLTVT.

In its sample, this clonotype was seen a few times. The gene calls are TRBV7-2 and TRBJ2-7; D ambiguous. From germline, CDR1 is SGHTA and CDR2 FQGNSA. The CDR3 runs to 14 residues. The V end lost 2 bases, the J end lost 3 bases, and 11 bases lay between the germline ends. CDR3 loop: CASSLSLGYYEQYF. CDR3 bases: TGTGCCAGCAGCTTATCCCTAGGCTACTACGAGCAGTACTTC.

This chain uses TRBV4-1 with TRBJ2-1; D may be TRBD1 (5 bases). Germline lookup yields CDR1 MGHRA and CDR2 YSYEKL. CDR3 length equals 17 residues. With 3 bases removed from V and 0 bases from J, the gap between germline ends came to 15 bases. The CDR3 reads CASSQVTAGYSYNEQFF. The CDR3 coding sequence is TGCGCCAGCAGCCAGGTGACTGCAGGGTACTCCTACAATGAGCAGTTCTTC.

The chain joins TRBV12-3 or TRBV12-4 to TRBJ2-3; D is uncertain. CDR3 length: 13 residues. Trimming took off 3 bases at V and 4 bases at J, with 8 bases between the two ends. CDR3: CASSFSVADTQYF. The CDR3 DNA follows: TGTGCCAGCAGTTTCTCTGTAGCAGATACGCAGTATTTT.

This clonotype was detected a few times. The V and J genes are TRBV6-2 or TRBV6-3 and TRBJ2-5; 11 bases agree with TRBD2. With V trimmed by 6 bases and J by 1 base, 4 bases remained unmatched. Germline V CDR1 and CDR2: MNHEY, SVGEGT. The CDR3 runs 15 residues. Here the CDR3 reads CASRASGGPQETQYF. As DNA, the CDR3 is TGTGCCAGCAGAGCTAGCGGGGGGCCCCAAGAGACCCAGTACTTC.

In this sample, this clonotype turned up a few times. The V and J genes are TRBV12-3 or TRBV12-4 and TRBJ2-3; D may match TRBD1 or TRBD2 (5 bases each). The CDR3 has 14 residues. Between the trimmed V and J ends, which lost 7 bases and 1 base, there was a span of 12 bases. DNA of the CDR3: TGTGCCAGCACCAGGGAGTTAGGCACAGATACGCAGTATTTT. Protein: CASTRELGTDTQYF.

The chain is built from TRBV29-1 and TRBJ2-3, with D possibly matching TRBD1 (8 bases). V lost 3 bases to trimming and J lost 4 bases, with 23 bases between them. The CDR3 contains 17 residues. In germline, CDR1 is SQVTM, CDR2 ANQGSEA. Here the CDR3 DNA reads TGCAGCGTTGATCCCCCGGGAGGACAGGGTGGGTCAGATACGCAGTATTTT. It yields the protein CSVDPPGGQGGSDTQYF.

V and J are TRBV5-1 and TRBJ1-2, with 12 bases that match TRBD1. The CDR3 covers 16 residues. V gave up 0 bases and J gave up 6 bases; unmatched junction bases: 6. CDR1 is SGHRS and CDR2 is YFSETQ in the germline V gene. CDR3 region: CASSLVGTGGDHGYTF. In nucleotides, the CDR3 is TGCGCCAGCAGCTTGGTTGGGACAGGGGGCGATCATGGCTACACCTTC. The entire variable domain, with the rest obtained from reference TRBV5-1 and TRBJ1-2, is as follows: KAGVTQTPRYLIKTRGQQVTLSCSPISGHRSVSWYQQTPGQGLQFLFEYFSETQRNKGNFPGRFSGRQFSNSRSEMNVSTLELGDSALYLCASSLVGTGGDHGYTFGSGTRLTVV.

The rearrangement uses TRBV15 and TRBJ2-7; 12 positions match TRBD2. V was clipped by 6 bases and J by 4 bases; unmatched bases: 4. Germline V gene data show CDR1 as LNHNV and CDR2 as YYDKDF (reference sequence). The CDR3 runs to 14 residues. CDR3 amino acids: CATSIGLAGYEQYF. As DNA, the CDR3 is TGTGCCACCAGTATCGGACTAGCGGGGTACGAGCAGTACTTC. Full variable domain (remainder filled in from reference TRBV15 and TRBJ2-7): DAMVIQNPRYQVTQFGKPVTLSCSQTLNHNVMYWYQQKSSQAPKLLFHYYDKDFNNEADTPDNFQSRRPNTSFCFLDIRSPGLGDTAMYLCATSIGLAGYEQYFGPGTRLTVT.

The genes are TRBV30 and TRBJ1-2; tentative D call: TRBD1 (6 bases). The CDR3 spans 15 residues. From germline, CDR1 is GTSNPN and CDR2 SVGIG (reference sequence). V was trimmed by 3 bases and J by 4 bases, leaving 18 bases between them. The CDR3 sequence: CAWRNREVNSYGYTF. The CDR3 DNA is TGTGCCTGGAGGAACAGGGAGGTGAATAGCTATGGCTACACCTTC.

CDR3 sequence reads: CATSVLASGDEQFF. The DNA of the CDR3 is TGTGCCACCAGTGTCCTAGCGTCTGGCGATGAGCAGTTCTTC. V and J are TRBV24-1 and TRBJ2-1, with D maybe TRBD2 (6 bases). Germline lookup yields CDR1 KGHDR and CDR2 SFDVKD. The CDR3 sequence is 14 residues long. V lost 5 bases, J lost 8 bases, and 15 bases lay in between.

CDR3 sequence (DNA): TGCAGTGCTACCGTCGACGGTTGGCGGGGAACCTACGAGCAGTACTTC. It codes for CSATVDGWRGTYEQYF. The V call is TRBV20-1, the J call TRBJ2-7, with TRBD2 as a possible D gene (6 bases). From germline, CDR1 is DFQATT and CDR2 SNEGSKA (reference sequence). The CDR3 runs to 16 residues. Trimming stripped 4 bases from V and 2 bases from J, with 21 bases between.

The V gene is TRBV5-1, the J gene TRBJ2-5; D might be TRBD2 (6 bases). This CDR3 spans 14 amino acids. Trimming shortened V by 2 bases and J by 5 bases, and 13 bases separated the two germline ends. The germline CDR1 and CDR2 sequences are SGHRS and YFSETQ. This chain's CDR3 is CASSFPGRTETQYF. Here the CDR3 DNA reads TGCGCCAGCAGCTTCCCGGGGAGGACCGAGACCCAGTACTTC.

This clonotype has just a few counts. V is TRBV9 and J is TRBJ2-1, with 12 positions matching TRBD2. The CDR3 runs to 17 residues. V was pared by 4 bases and J by 5 bases, with 10 bases of the junction left unmatched. Germline lookup yields CDR1 SGDLS and CDR2 YYNGEE. The CDR3 DNA is TGTGCCAGCAGCTCCCACCGACTAGCGGGAGTAAACAATGAGCAGTTCTTC. It codes for CASSSHRLAGVNNEQFF.

The table lists this clonotype with a few counts. V gene TRBV14 combines with J gene TRBJ1-1; 7 nucleotides align to TRBD1. CDR1 is SGHDN and CDR2 is FVKESK in the germline V gene. The CDR3 is 15 residues long. The V and J ends lost 0 bases and 7 bases, in that order; junction bases with no gene match: 8. The DNA of the CDR3 is TGTGCCAGCAGCCAAGATCTAAGAGCAGGGGGTGAAGCTTTCTTT. Translating gives CASSQDLRAGGEAFF.

The chain has TRBV5-1 and TRBJ2-7; 8 nucleotides match TRBD2. The V gene's germline CDR1 is SGHRS and CDR2 YFSETQ. CDR3 length: 17 amino acids. Trimming at V came to 4 bases and at J to 0 bases, leaving 12 bases not matched to a gene. The CDR3 loop reads CASSPHGLAGHSYEQYF. As DNA, the CDR3 is TGCGCCAGCAGCCCCCACGGGCTAGCGGGCCACTCCTACGAGCAGTACTTC.